What follows are 18 T cell receptor beta chains derived from one specimen sequenced in a study of beta chain features in type 1 diabetes. Study-wide points: All four CD4+ subsets from Type 1 diabetes patients carried moderately but significantly shorter TCRB CDR3s.

The investigators reverse transcribed all of the isolated RNA, so they sequenced expressed TCRB transcripts. The table came from immunoSEQ multiplex PCR; TCRdb's copy has only in-frame clones and leaves some out. The sample includes hundreds of thousands of clones, roughly 12% of them seen just once. For these TCRs, the target antigens are not known. Sequencing was done on a sample of naive CD4+ T cells from blood. The receptors were sampled from a man younger than 35 with type 1 diabetes.

This clone was seen a handful of times. The rearrangement joins TRBV6-6 to TRBJ2-1, with D unresolved. The CDR3 covers 11 residues. The germline gives CDR1 MNHNY, CDR2 SVGAGI (reference sequence). V was trimmed by 7 bases and J by 8 bases, leaving 9 bases between them. The CDR3 bases are TGTGCCAGCACAAAACGCCATGAGCAGTTCTTC. It yields the protein CASTKRHEQFF.

This clone was counted between two and nine times. Here the CDR3 reads CASSPRGPGNEQFF. The CDR3 coding sequence is TGTGCCAGCTCACCGCGAGGGCCGGGCAATGAGCAGTTCTTC. The chain joins TRBV18 to TRBJ2-1, with TRBD2 as a possible D gene (5 bases). Per germline, CDR1 KGHSH and CDR2 LQKENI. This CDR3 is 14 amino acids long. Trimming took off 3 bases at V and 6 bases at J, with 12 bases between the two ends.

The chain joins TRBV4-1 to TRBJ1-1, with 9 nucleotides matching TRBD1. V trimming: 6 bases; J trimming: 8 bases; junction bases outside the gene matches: 7. Germline CDR1 and CDR2: MGHRA and YSYEKL. The CDR3 extends over 13 amino acids. The CDR3 DNA reads TGCGCCAGCAGAGGGACAGGGAGAAAGGAAGCTTTCTTT. It codes for CASRGTGRKEAFF.

This chain links TRBV14 with TRBJ1-4; 7 positions agree with TRBD1. The CDR3 has 17 residues. The junction had 9 bases not matched to a gene; V was cut back by 1 base and J by 4 bases. From germline, CDR1 is SGHDN and CDR2 FVKESK. CDR3 amino acids: CASSQAAGGRNNEKLFF. The CDR3 region has the DNA TGTGCCAGCAGCCAAGCGGCAGGGGGGCGAAATAATGAAAAACTGTTTTTT.

The rearrangement joins TRBV6-1 to TRBJ2-1, with 7 positions matching TRBD1. This CDR3 is built from 12 residues. V gave up 6 bases and J gave up 9 bases; unmatched junction bases: 5. CDR1 and CDR2 from the germline V gene are MNHNS and SASEGT. CDR3 DNA: TGTGCCAGCAGGCCCAGGGGGACTGAGCAGTTCTTC. Its protein product is CASRPRGTEQFF.

V and J are TRBV29-1 and TRBJ2-1; 8 bases align to TRBD1. Germline V lookup: CDR1 SQVTM, CDR2 ANQGSEA. There are 14 residues in the CDR3. After removal of 4 bases from V and 3 bases from J, the junction contained 5 bases not matched to a gene. This CDR3 reads CSVVLQGGYNEQFF. The CDR3 region has the DNA TGCAGCGTTGTATTACAGGGGGGCTACAATGAGCAGTTCTTC.

The chain carries TRBV14 and TRBJ1-1, with no clear D. Germline loops: CDR1 SGHDN, CDR2 FVKESK. CDR3 length: 13 amino acids. Trimming stripped 2 bases from V and 0 bases from J, with 4 bases between. The CDR3: CASSQNMNTEAFF. The DNA of the CDR3 is TGTGCCAGCAGCCAAAATATGAACACTGAAGCTTTCTTT.

The rearrangement joins TRBV7-9 to TRBJ1-1, with D possibly TRBD1 on 5 matching bases. Per the germline V gene, CDR1 is SEHNR and CDR2 is FQNEAQ (reference sequence). V was trimmed by 4 bases and J by 0 bases, leaving 9 bases between them. CDR3 size: 14 residues. The CDR3 nucleotides are TGTGCCAGCAGCTCCCGACAGATGAACACTGAAGCTTTCTTT. Protein sequence: CASSSRQMNTEAFF.

This chain joins TRBV5-1 and TRBJ2-1, with D unclear. The germline CDR1 and CDR2 sequences are SGHRS and YFSETQ. V was cut by 5 bases and J by 6 bases, with 12 bases left in between. The CDR3 consists of 13 residues. CDR3 sequence (DNA): TGCGCCAGCAGTGCCCAGATTGTCAATGAGCAGTTCTTC. Translated, it gives CASSAQIVNEQFF. Full variable domain (outside the CDR3, taken from reference TRBV5-1 and TRBJ2-1): KAGVTQTPRYLIKTRGQQVTLSCSPISGHRSVSWYQQTPGQGLQFLFEYFSETQRNKGNFPGRFSGRQFSNSRSEMNVSTLELGDSALYLCASSAQIVNEQFFGPGTRLTVL.

Only a few counts were recorded for this clone. The rearrangement uses TRBV6-5 and TRBJ1-2; perhaps TRBD1 as D (6 bases). There are 14 residues in the CDR3. With 6 bases removed from V and 3 bases from J, the gap between germline ends came to 14 bases. The germline CDR1 and CDR2 sequences are MNHEY and SVGAGI. CDR3 nucleotide sequence: TGTGCCAGCAGCATCAGGGGTGTTGACTATGGCTACACCTTC. As protein: CASSIRGVDYGYTF.

The chain employs TRBV23-1 and TRBJ1-5, with a possible D match to TRBD1 (6 bases). TRBV23-1 is an ORF, and what it does is uncertain. The CDR3 is 18 residues long. V lost 0 bases, J lost 3 bases, and 18 bases lay in between. The CDR3 spells CASSQSPDSTSLNQPQHF. The CDR3 DNA is TGCGCCAGCAGTCAATCCCCGGACAGCACGTCGCTCAATCAGCCCCAGCATTTT.

The V and J genes are TRBV4-2 and TRBJ1-5; maybe TRBD1 (6 bases). The CDR3 covers 15 residues. Germline CDR1 LGHNA, CDR2 YNFKEQ. Trimming left V 6 bases short and J 1 base short, with 13 bases between. The DNA of the CDR3 is TGTGCCAGCAGTCTAAGTACAGGGAGCAATCAGCCCCAGCATTTT. It is translated as CASSLSTGSNQPQHF.

The chain carries TRBV15 and TRBJ2-7, with TRBD2 matching 8 bases. J was trimmed by 3 bases and V by 1 base; bases with no gene match: 5. The germline CDR1 and CDR2 sequences are LNHNV and YYDKDF (reference sequence). This CDR3 is built from 15 residues. The CDR3 protein is CATSRVTGGHYEQYF. The CDR3 DNA follows: TGTGCCACCAGCAGAGTAACGGGGGGGCACTACGAGCAGTACTTC.

This clone was counted a few times. The J gene is TRBJ1-2, the V gene TRBV7-9; D remains ambiguous. CDR3 size: 12 residues. Trimming pared 1 base from V and 8 bases from J, leaving 8 bases between. Germline V gene sequence: CDR1 SEHNR, CDR2 FQNEAQ (reference sequence). The CDR3 here is CASSLGGEGYTF. The CDR3 coding sequence is TGTGCCAGCAGCTTAGGTGGAGAGGGCTACACCTTC.

The rearrangement links TRBV27 to TRBJ1-2, with a possible D match to TRBD1 (6 bases). V lost 4 bases and J lost 5, with 11 bases in between. The V gene's germline CDR1 is MNHEY and CDR2 SMNVEV (reference sequence). This CDR3 spans 13 amino acids. The CDR3 region is CASSYRAFYGYTF. DNA of the CDR3: TGTGCCAGCAGTTACAGGGCGTTTTATGGCTACACCTTC.

V is TRBV5-4 and J is TRBJ1-2; 8 nucleotides match TRBD1. The CDR3 length is 15 residues. CDR1 SGHNT and CDR2 YYREEE come from the germline V gene (reference sequence). J lost 3 bases, V lost 4 bases, and 8 bases had no gene match. As DNA, the CDR3 is TGTGCCAGCAGCAAGCGGACAGGGCCCTACTATGGCTACACCTTC. It is translated as CASSKRTGPYYGYTF.

The chain recombines TRBV30 with TRBJ2-2, with TRBD1 as a possible D gene (5 bases). Between the trimmed V and J ends, which lost 3 bases and 6 bases, there was a span of 5 bases. In germline, CDR1 is GTSNPN, CDR2 SVGIG (reference sequence). The CDR3 loop spans 11 amino acids. The CDR3 loop is CAWSRAGELFF. The CDR3 nucleotides are TGTGCCTGGAGCAGGGCCGGGGAGCTGTTTTTT.

This clone was found a few times. The chain carries TRBV4-1 and TRBJ2-1; 10 nucleotides agree with TRBD1. Germline V gene lookup returns CDR1 MGHRA and CDR2 YSYEKL. V lost 2 bases, J lost 3 bases, and 4 bases stayed unmatched. The CDR3 runs to 16 residues. CDR3 sequence (DNA): TGCGCCAGCAGCCAACCGGGACAGGGGAGCTACAATGAGCAGTTCTTC. Encoded protein: CASSQPGQGSYNEQFF.